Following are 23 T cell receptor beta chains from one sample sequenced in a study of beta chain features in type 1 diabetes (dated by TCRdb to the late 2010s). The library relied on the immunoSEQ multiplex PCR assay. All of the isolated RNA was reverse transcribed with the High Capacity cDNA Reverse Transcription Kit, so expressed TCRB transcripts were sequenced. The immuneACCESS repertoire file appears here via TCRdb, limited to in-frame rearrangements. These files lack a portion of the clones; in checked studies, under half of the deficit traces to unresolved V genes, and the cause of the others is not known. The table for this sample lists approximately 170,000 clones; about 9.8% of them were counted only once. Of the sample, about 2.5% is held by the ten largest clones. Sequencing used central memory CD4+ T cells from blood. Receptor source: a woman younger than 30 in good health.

DNA for the CDR3: TGTGCCAGCAGTCGCGGACAGGGGGCGTCCAAAAACATTCAGTACTTC. Protein product: CASSRGQGASKNIQYF. The chain carries TRBV2 and TRBJ2-4, with 11 nucleotides matching TRBD1. The CDR3 spans 16 residues. Germline values: CDR1 SNHLY, CDR2 FYNNEI. Unmatched junction bases numbered 5, after V lost 5 bases and J lost 2 bases.

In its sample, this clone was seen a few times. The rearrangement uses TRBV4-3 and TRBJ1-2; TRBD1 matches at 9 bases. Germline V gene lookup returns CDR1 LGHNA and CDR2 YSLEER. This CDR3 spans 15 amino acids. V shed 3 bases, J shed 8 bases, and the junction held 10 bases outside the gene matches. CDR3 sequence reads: CASSQTGTGLRGYTF. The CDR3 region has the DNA TGCGCCAGCAGCCAGACCGGGACAGGGCTTCGGGGCTACACCTTC.

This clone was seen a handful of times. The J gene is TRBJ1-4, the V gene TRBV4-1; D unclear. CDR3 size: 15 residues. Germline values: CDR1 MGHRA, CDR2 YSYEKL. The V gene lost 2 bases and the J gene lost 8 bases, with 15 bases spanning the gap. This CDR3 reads CASSQRESYGEKLFF. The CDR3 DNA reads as TGCGCCAGCAGCCAACGGGAGAGCTATGGAGAAAAACTGTTTTTT.

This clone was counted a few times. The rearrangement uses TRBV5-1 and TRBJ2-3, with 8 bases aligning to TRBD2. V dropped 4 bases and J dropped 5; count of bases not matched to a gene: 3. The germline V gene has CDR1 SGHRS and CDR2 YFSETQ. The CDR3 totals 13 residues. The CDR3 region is CASSRGGRDTQYF. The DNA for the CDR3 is TGCGCCAGCAGCCGCGGGGGGAGAGATACGCAGTATTTT. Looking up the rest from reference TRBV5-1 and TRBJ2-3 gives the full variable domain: KAGVTQTPRYLIKTRGQQVTLSCSPISGHRSVSWYQQTPGQGLQFLFEYFSETQRNKGNFPGRFSGRQFSNSRSEMNVSTLELGDSALYLCASSRGGRDTQYFGPGTRLTVL.

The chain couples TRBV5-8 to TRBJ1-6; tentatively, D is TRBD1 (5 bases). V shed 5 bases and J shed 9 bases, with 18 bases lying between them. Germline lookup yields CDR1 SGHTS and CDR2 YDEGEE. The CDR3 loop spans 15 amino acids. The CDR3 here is CASSLGRQGRSPLHF. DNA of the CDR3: TGTGCCAGCAGTTTAGGGAGGCAGGGTCGTTCACCCCTCCACTTT.

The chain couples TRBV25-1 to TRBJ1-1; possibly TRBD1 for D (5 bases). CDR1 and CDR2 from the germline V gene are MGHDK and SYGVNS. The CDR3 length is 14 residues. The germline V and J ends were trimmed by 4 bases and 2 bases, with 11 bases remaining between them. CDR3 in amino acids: CASSVGDSNTEAFF. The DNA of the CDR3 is TGTGCCAGCAGTGTCGGGGACTCCAACACTGAAGCTTTCTTT.

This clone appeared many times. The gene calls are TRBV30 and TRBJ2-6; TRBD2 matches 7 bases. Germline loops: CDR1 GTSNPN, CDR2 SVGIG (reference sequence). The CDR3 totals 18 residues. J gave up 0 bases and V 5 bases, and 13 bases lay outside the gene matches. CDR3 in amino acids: CAWWEGGVLDSGANVLTF. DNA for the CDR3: TGTGCCTGGTGGGAGGGCGGGGTCCTCGACTCTGGGGCCAACGTCCTGACTTTC.

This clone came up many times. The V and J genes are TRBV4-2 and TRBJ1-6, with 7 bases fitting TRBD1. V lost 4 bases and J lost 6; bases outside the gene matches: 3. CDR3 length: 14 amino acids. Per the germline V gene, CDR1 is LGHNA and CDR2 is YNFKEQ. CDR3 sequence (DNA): TGTGCCAGCAGCCGCCAGGGGGGTAATTCACCCCTCCACTTT. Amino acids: CASSRQGGNSPLHF.

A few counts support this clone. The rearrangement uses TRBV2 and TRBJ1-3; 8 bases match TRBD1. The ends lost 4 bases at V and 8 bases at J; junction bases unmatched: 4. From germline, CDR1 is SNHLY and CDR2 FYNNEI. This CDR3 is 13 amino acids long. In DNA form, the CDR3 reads TGTGCCAGCAGTGGGACAGGGCGCGACACCATATATTTT. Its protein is CASSGTGRDTIYF.

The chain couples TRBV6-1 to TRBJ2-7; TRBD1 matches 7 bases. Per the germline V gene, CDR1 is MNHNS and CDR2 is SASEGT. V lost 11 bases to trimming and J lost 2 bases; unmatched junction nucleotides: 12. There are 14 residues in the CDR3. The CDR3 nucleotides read TGTGCCTCTCTAAGGAACAGGGGCGCCTACGAGCAGTACTTC. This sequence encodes CASLRNRGAYEQYF.

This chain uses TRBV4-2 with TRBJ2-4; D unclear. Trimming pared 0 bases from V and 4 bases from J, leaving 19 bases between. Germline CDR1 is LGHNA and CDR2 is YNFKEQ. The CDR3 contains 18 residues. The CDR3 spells CASSQDISLVSAKNIQYF. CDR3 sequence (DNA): TGTGCCAGCAGCCAAGATATATCCTTGGTCAGCGCTAAAAACATTCAGTACTTC.

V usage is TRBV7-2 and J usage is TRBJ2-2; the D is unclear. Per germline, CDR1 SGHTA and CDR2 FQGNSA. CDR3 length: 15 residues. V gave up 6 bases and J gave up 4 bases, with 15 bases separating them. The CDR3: CASSRDTIFTGELFF. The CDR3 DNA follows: TGTGCCAGCAGTCGAGACACGATATTCACCGGGGAGCTGTTTTTT.

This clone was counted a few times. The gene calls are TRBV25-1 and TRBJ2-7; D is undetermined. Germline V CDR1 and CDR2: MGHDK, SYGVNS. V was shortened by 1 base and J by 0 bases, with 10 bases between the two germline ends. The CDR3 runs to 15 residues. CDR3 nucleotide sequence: TGTGCCAGCAGTGAATCTTTGGAGAGCTCCTACGAGCAGTACTTC. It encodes CASSESLESSYEQYF.

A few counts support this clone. Here the CDR3 DNA reads TGTGCCAGCAGCTTGGGACTAGAGCTAGATACGCAGTATTTT. It encodes CASSLGLELDTQYF. The chain couples TRBV7-9 to TRBJ2-3; TRBD2 agrees at 8 bases. Looked up from germline, CDR1 is SEHNR and CDR2 is FQNEAQ (reference sequence). The CDR3 extends over 14 amino acids. The V segment lost 3 bases and the J segment 5 bases; nucleotides outside the gene matches: 4.

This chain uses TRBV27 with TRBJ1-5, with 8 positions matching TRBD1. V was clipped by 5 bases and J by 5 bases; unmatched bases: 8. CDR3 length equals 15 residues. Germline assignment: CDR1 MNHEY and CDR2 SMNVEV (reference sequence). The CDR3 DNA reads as TGTGCCAGCAGTCCAAGACAGGGGACCGATCAGCCCCAGCATTTT. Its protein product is CASSPRQGTDQPQHF.

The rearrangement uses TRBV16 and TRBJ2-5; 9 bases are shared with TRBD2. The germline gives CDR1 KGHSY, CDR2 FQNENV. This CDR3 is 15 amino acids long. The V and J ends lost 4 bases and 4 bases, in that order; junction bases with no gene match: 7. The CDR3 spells CASSRLAGGRETQYF. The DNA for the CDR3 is TGTGCCAGCAGCCGTTTGGCGGGGGGGCGAGAGACCCAGTACTTC.

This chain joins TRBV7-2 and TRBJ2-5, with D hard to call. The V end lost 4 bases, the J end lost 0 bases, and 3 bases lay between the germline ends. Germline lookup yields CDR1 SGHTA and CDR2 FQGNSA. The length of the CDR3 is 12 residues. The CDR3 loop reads CASSSYQETQYF. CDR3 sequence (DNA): TGTGCCAGCAGCTCGTACCAAGAGACCCAGTACTTC.

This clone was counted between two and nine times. CDR3: CASSDLTSGPHNEQFF. Here the CDR3 DNA reads TGCGCCAGCAGCGATCTGACTAGCGGACCTCACAATGAGCAGTTCTTC. This chain joins TRBV5-1 and TRBJ2-1; 9 nucleotides line up with TRBD2. Germline-derived CDR1 and CDR2 are SGHRS and YFSETQ. This CDR3 region has 16 residues. V lost 4 bases, J lost 5 bases, and 10 bases stayed unmatched. The whole variable domain, filled in from reference TRBV5-1 and TRBJ2-1, reads KAGVTQTPRYLIKTRGQQVTLSCSPISGHRSVSWYQQTPGQGLQFLFEYFSETQRNKGNFPGRFSGRQFSNSRSEMNVSTLELGDSALYLCASSDLTSGPHNEQFFGPGTRLTVL.

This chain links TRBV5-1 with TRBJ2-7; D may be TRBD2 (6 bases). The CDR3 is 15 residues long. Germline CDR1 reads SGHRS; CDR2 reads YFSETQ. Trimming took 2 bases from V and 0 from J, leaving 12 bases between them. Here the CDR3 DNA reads TGCGCCAGCAGCTTTTTCGGGAGCTCCTCCTACGAGCAGTACTTC. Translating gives CASSFFGSSSYEQYF.

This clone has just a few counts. The DNA of the CDR3 is TGTGCCAGCAGCCAAGATTGGCGGCTACCCGCAGATACGCAGTATTTT. This encodes CASSQDWRLPADTQYF. The gene calls are TRBV14 and TRBJ2-3; D not resolved. The CDR3 is 16 residues long. Germline lookup yields CDR1 SGHDN and CDR2 FVKESK. V dropped 0 bases and J dropped 4 bases, with 14 bases sitting between them. The complete variable domain, with remaining parts taken from reference TRBV14 and TRBJ2-3, reads EAGVTQFPSHSVIEKGQTVTLRCDPISGHDNLYWYRRVMGKEIKFLLHFVKESKQDESGMPNNRFLAERTGGTYSTLKVQPAELEDSGVYFCASSQDWRLPADTQYFGPGTRLTVL.

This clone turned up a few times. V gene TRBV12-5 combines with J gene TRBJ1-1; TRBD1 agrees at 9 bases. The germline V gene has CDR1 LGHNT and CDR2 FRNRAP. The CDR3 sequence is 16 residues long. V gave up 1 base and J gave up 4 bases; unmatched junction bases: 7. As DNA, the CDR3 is TGTGCTAGTGGTTTGGGAACAGGGGGCCTCGGCACTGAAGCTTTCTTT. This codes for CASGLGTGGLGTEAFF.

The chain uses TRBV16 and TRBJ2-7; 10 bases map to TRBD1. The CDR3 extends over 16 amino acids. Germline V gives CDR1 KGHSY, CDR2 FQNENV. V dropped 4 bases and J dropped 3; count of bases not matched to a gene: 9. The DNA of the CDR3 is TGTGCCAGCAGCCGGACCGGGACAGGGGCAGTCTACGAGCAGTACTTC. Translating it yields CASSRTGTGAVYEQYF.

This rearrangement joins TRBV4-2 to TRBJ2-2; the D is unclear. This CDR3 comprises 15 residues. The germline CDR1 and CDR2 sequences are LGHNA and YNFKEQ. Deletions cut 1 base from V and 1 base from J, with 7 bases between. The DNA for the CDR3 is TGTGCCAGCAGCCAAGGACTTCAGAACACCGGGGAGCTGTTTTTT. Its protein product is CASSQGLQNTGELFF.